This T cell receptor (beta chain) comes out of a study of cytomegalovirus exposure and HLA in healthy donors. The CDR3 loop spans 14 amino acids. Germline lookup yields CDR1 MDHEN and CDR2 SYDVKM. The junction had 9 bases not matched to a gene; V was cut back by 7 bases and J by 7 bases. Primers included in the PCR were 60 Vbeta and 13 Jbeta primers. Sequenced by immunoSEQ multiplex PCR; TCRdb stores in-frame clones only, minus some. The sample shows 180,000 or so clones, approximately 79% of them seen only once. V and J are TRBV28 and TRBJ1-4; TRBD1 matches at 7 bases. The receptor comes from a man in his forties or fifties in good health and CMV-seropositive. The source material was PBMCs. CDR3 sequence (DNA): TGTGCCAGCACTTCTGGGCAGGGGGGTGAAAAACTGTTTTTT. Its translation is CASTSGQGGEKLFF.